This TCR beta chain was documented in a study of blood T cell repertoires in COVID-19. About the study: T cells, B-cell-depleted T cells, or PBMCs provided the cDNA or gDNA that served as material.

This CDR3 has 16 amino acids. Trimming stripped 0 bases from V and 1 base from J, with 9 bases between. Germline V lookup: CDR1 SGHTA, CDR2 FQGTGA. Profiling relied on immunoSEQ multiplex PCR, and the TCRdb table lists in-frame clones only, not all of them. This sample has 350,000 to 400,000 clones; approximately 84% occur once, and the top ten carry 2.5% to 3%. Sequencing input: PBMCs or T cells enriched from blood (not recorded which). The V gene is TRBV7-3, the J gene TRBJ2-2, with D hard to call. The source is a woman aged 25 to 45 who had recovered from COVID-19. The CDR3 loop is CASSLTLTLNTGELFF. The CDR3 DNA is TGTGCCAGCAGCTTAACGCTGACATTGAACACCGGGGAGCTGTTTTTT. The full variable domain, its missing parts supplied by reference TRBV7-3 and TRBJ2-2, is GAGVSQTPSNKVTEKGKYVELRCDPISGHTALYWYRQSLGQGPEFLIYFQGTGAADDSGLPNDRFFAVRPEGSVSTLKIQRTERGDSAVYLCASSLTLTLNTGELFFGEGSRLTVL.